These 21 T cell receptor beta chains originate from one sample sequenced in a study of cytomegalovirus exposure and HLA in healthy donors. With 60 Vbeta and 13 Jbeta primers, the PCR was carried out. Libraries were prepared by immunoSEQ multiplex PCR; TCRdb keeps only in-frame clonotypes and omits some of them. The table includes roughly 99,000 clones, approximately 81% detected once. Sequenced: PBMCs. The receptor set was obtained from a male donor in good health and CMV-seropositive.

This clone appeared once. The chain is built from TRBV6-5 and TRBJ2-3; 13 nucleotides agree with TRBD2. Germline trimming cut 6 bases from V and 5 bases from J; bases unmatched to any gene: 2. The V gene's germline CDR1 is MNHEY and CDR2 SVGAGI. The CDR3 covers 14 residues. CDR3 nucleotides: TGTGCCAGCAGACTAGCGGGGGGGGTAGATACGCAGTATTTT. It specifies CASRLAGGVDTQYF.

This chain connects TRBV5-1 to TRBJ2-5; perhaps TRBD1 as D (5 bases). Germline lookup yields CDR1 SGHRS and CDR2 YFSETQ. The CDR3 spans 16 residues. The V and J ends lost 4 bases and 7 bases respectively, with 23 bases between them. The CDR3 DNA is TGCGCCAGCAGCCCCACGCAGGGCCTCCCAAGGGGGACCCAGTACTTC. Its protein is CASSPTQGLPRGTQYF.

The chain combines TRBV5-1 with TRBJ1-1, with D perhaps TRBD1 (6 bases). The CDR3 covers 15 residues. CDR1 is SGHRS and CDR2 is YFSETQ in the germline V gene. V was shortened by 0 bases and J by 3 bases, with 12 bases between the two germline ends. DNA for the CDR3: TGCGCCAGCAGCTTGGAGGGGGGGCTCTACACTGAAGCTTTCTTT. Protein: CASSLEGGLYTEAFF.

The chain recombines TRBV5-6 with TRBJ1-4; D unresolved. Germline V gene sequence: CDR1 SGHDT, CDR2 YYEEEE. This CDR3 spans 17 amino acids. V was trimmed by 4 bases and J by 0 bases, leaving 16 bases between them. The CDR3 region is CASSASQVRATNEKLFF. CDR3 bases: TGTGCCAGCAGCGCGTCCCAGGTGCGTGCAACTAATGAAAAACTGTTTTTT.

This clone was observed once. The genes are TRBV30 and TRBJ2-7; D uncertain. The CDR3 is 12 residues long. Germline CDR1 is GTSNPN and CDR2 is SVGIG (reference sequence). Trimming took 0 bases from V and 7 from J, leaving 10 bases between them. CDR3 region: CAWSVAYGEQYF. The DNA for the CDR3 is TGTGCCTGGAGTGTAGCGTATGGGGAGCAGTACTTC.

The chain employs TRBV12-5 and TRBJ1-6; 7 bases are shared with TRBD1. The trim removed 0 bases at V and 3 bases at J, leaving 11 bases unmatched. This CDR3 region has 19 residues. Germline V gene sequence: CDR1 LGHNT, CDR2 FRNRAP. CDR3 sequence (DNA): TGTGCTAGTGGTTTGGTTATGGGCAGGGGGTTTTACTATAATTCACCCCTCCACTTT. Protein: CASGLVMGRGFYYNSPLHF.

J is TRBJ2-5 and V is TRBV4-1, with 7 bases that match TRBD2. V shed 0 bases, J shed 5 bases, and the junction held 6 bases outside the gene matches. The CDR3 spans 15 residues. The germline CDR1 and CDR2 sequences are MGHRA and YSYEKL. CDR3 DNA sequence: TGCGCCAGCAGCCAAGACGGGCAGGGAGGGGAGACCCAGTACTTC. Encoded protein: CASSQDGQGGETQYF.

V gene TRBV19 combines with J gene TRBJ1-1; D is possibly TRBD1 (5 bases). CDR1 is LNHDA, CDR2 SQIVND, per germline (reference sequence). The CDR3 spans 16 residues. V lost 1 base and J 3 bases, leaving 15 bases between the germline ends. This CDR3 is CASSIVGGTWDTEAFF. In nucleotides, the CDR3 is TGTGCCAGTAGTATAGTGGGCGGGACCTGGGACACTGAAGCTTTCTTT.

V and J are TRBV7-2 and TRBJ2-5, with TRBD2 identical over 7 bases. Germline V gives CDR1 SGHTA, CDR2 FQGNSA. CDR3 length equals 15 residues. With 2 bases clipped from V and 4 bases from J, the junction kept 7 bases outside the gene matches. DNA of the CDR3: TGTGCCAGCAGCTTAAGGGGAGGGCGAGGAGAGACCCAGTACTTC. The encoded protein is CASSLRGGRGETQYF.

This CDR3 is CASSTGTGGLNSPLHF. The CDR3 DNA follows: TGTGCCAGCTCAACCGGGACAGGGGGCCTTAATTCACCCCTCCACTTT. The chain couples TRBV18 to TRBJ1-6; 12 nucleotides agree with TRBD1. V shed 5 bases and J 6 bases; nucleotides not matched to a gene: 5. Germline V gene lookup returns CDR1 KGHSH and CDR2 LQKENI. CDR3 length: 16 amino acids. Complete variable domain (other parts from reference TRBV18 and TRBJ1-6): NAGVMQNPRHLVRRRGQEARLRCSPMKGHSHVYWYRQLPEEGLKFMVYLQKENIIDESGMPKERFSAEFPKEGPSILRIQQVVRGDSAAYFCASSTGTGGLNSPLHFGNGTRLTVT.

The chain carries TRBV5-4 and TRBJ2-3; D is perhaps TRBD2 (6 bases). The germline CDR1 and CDR2 sequences are SGHNT and YYREEE (reference sequence). The germline V and J ends were trimmed by 3 bases and 1 base, with 12 bases remaining between them. This CDR3 contains 15 residues. The CDR3: CASSSWSGRTDTQYF. CDR3 nucleotides: TGTGCCAGCAGCTCTTGGAGCGGGCGCACAGATACGCAGTATTTT. The complete variable domain, with remaining parts taken from reference TRBV5-4 and TRBJ2-3, reads ETGVTQSPTHLIKTRGQQVTLRCSSQSGHNTVSWYQQALGQGPQFIFQYYREEENGRGNFPPRFSGLQFPNYSSELNVNALELDDSALYLCASSSWSGRTDTQYFGPGTRLTVL.

This clone was picked up one time. The chain carries TRBV4-2 and TRBJ1-2; no firm D call. This CDR3 region has 15 residues. V lost 3 bases and J lost 4, with 15 bases in between. Looked up from germline, CDR1 is LGHNA and CDR2 is YNFKEQ. CDR3 DNA sequence: TGTGCCAGCAGCCAGACTGGAGTCCAGTCCTATGGCTACACCTTC. Translated, it gives CASSQTGVQSYGYTF.

The chain employs TRBV11-3 and TRBJ2-4, with unresolved D. Germline V gene lookup returns CDR1 SGHNT and CDR2 YENEEA. Trimming pared 5 bases from V and 0 bases from J, leaving 8 bases between. The CDR3 is made up of 14 amino acids. CDR3 DNA: TGTGCCAGCAGCCCCCCAATAGCCAAAAACATTCAGTACTTC. It is translated as CASSPPIAKNIQYF.

The CDR3 coding sequence is TGTGCCAGCAGCTTAAAGGCGACGGGTGAAGCTTTCTTT. It translates to CASSLKATGEAFF. The chain is built from TRBV7-2 and TRBJ1-1; no firm D call. Trimming removed 2 bases at V and 7 bases at J, with 11 bases between. Germline V gene sequence: CDR1 SGHTA, CDR2 FQGNSA. CDR3 size: 13 residues.

The gene calls are TRBV5-4 and TRBJ2-1; 12 nucleotides agree with TRBD1. The CDR3 totals 15 residues. V was pared by 3 bases and J by 7 bases, with 5 bases of the junction left unmatched. Germline V lookup: CDR1 SGHNT, CDR2 YYREEE (reference sequence). The CDR3 spells CASSWGQGALNEQFF. DNA for the CDR3: TGTGCCAGCAGCTGGGGACAGGGGGCTTTAAATGAGCAGTTCTTC.

The rearrangement joins TRBV9 to TRBJ2-5; 9 nucleotides line up with TRBD2. Germline CDR1 is SGDLS and CDR2 is YYNGEE. The V and J ends lost 0 bases and 5 bases, in that order; junction bases with no gene match: 8. CDR3 size: 16 residues. The DNA of the CDR3 is TGTGCCAGCAGCGTAGAAGGCGGGGGGGCCGATGAGACCCAGTACTTC. Translated: CASSVEGGGADETQYF.

V usage is TRBV9 and J usage is TRBJ2-1; possibly TRBD2 for D (6 bases). The V and J ends lost 3 bases and 0 bases respectively, with 13 bases between them. Germline V gene lookup returns CDR1 SGDLS and CDR2 YYNGEE. The CDR3 extends over 16 amino acids. CDR3 protein: CASSGLNGSSYNEQFF. Here the CDR3 DNA reads TGTGCCAGCAGCGGTTTAAACGGGAGCTCCTACAATGAGCAGTTCTTC.

The V call is TRBV5-4, the J call TRBJ2-7, with 11 positions matching TRBD1. This CDR3 has 14 residues. Trimming at V came to 3 bases and at J to 3 bases, leaving 2 bases not matched to a gene. The germline V gene encodes CDR1 SGHNT and CDR2 YYREEE (reference sequence). The CDR3 loop reads CASSSGTGGYEQYF. The DNA of the CDR3 is TGTGCCAGCAGCTCCGGGACAGGGGGCTACGAGCAGTACTTC.

The V and J genes are TRBV6-5 and TRBJ2-7; TRBD2 aligns across 7 bases. CDR3 length: 14 residues. The V segment lost 4 bases and the J segment 3 bases; nucleotides outside the gene matches: 6. The germline V gene encodes CDR1 MNHEY and CDR2 SVGAGI. DNA for the CDR3: TGTGCCAGCAGTTGGACGGGGGGAGGCTACGAGCAGTACTTC. It yields the protein CASSWTGGGYEQYF.

The V and J genes are TRBV28 and TRBJ2-7; 8 bases match TRBD1. This CDR3 comprises 18 residues. Trimming at V came to 3 bases and at J to 3 bases, leaving 16 bases not matched to a gene. Germline V CDR1 and CDR2: MDHEN, SYDVKM. CDR3 in amino acids: CASSFFSAGQGAVYEQYF. The CDR3 DNA reads TGTGCCAGCAGTTTTTTCTCCGCCGGGCAGGGGGCAGTCTACGAGCAGTACTTC. The full variable domain, its missing parts supplied by reference TRBV28 and TRBJ2-7, is DVKVTQSSRYLVKRTGEKVFLECVQDMDHENMFWYRQDPGLGLRLIYFSYDVKMKEKGDIPEGYSVSREKKERFSLILESASTNQTSMYLCASSFFSAGQGAVYEQYFGPGTRLTVT.

This chain joins TRBV5-4 and TRBJ2-1; TRBD1 is a possible D gene (5 bases). CDR1 is SGHNT and CDR2 is YYREEE in the germline V gene (reference sequence). The CDR3 length is 13 residues. The V gene lost 4 bases and the J gene lost 12 bases, with 17 bases spanning the gap. DNA for the CDR3: TGTGCCAGCAGCAATCAGGGTGCCCGAAGGCAGTTCTTC. This sequence encodes CASSNQGARRQFF. The full variable domain, its missing parts supplied by reference TRBV5-4 and TRBJ2-1, is ETGVTQSPTHLIKTRGQQVTLRCSSQSGHNTVSWYQQALGQGPQFIFQYYREEENGRGNFPPRFSGLQFPNYSSELNVNALELDDSALYLCASSNQGARRQFFGPGTRLTVL.